One and the same sample provided the 11 T cell receptor beta chains below, sequenced in a study of blood T cells in healthy people across ages. Through a sample-barcoded 5' primer and a J-beta primer mix, a second PCR was run for about 6 to 11 cycles. TCRdb re-called the 5' RACE reads through MiXCR, storing one row per CDR3 protein. The sample contains some 1.7 million distinct CDR3 sequences, roughly 28% of which appear only once. Source material: blood. These receptors were obtained from a woman under 40 in good health.

This clonotype was counted between two and nine times. The chain uses TRBV10-3 and TRBJ1-2, with TRBD1 matching over 8 bases. V trimming: 2 bases; J trimming: 5 bases; junction bases outside the gene matches: 16. Per the germline V gene, CDR1 is ENHRY and CDR2 is SYGVKD. This CDR3 contains 18 residues. The CDR3 region has the DNA TGTGCCATCAGTGAGGTCGGTACAGGGGGACTCTCACCTTATGGCTACACCTTC. Protein: CAISEVGTGGLSPYGYTF.

This clonotype was detected a few times. The rearrangement links TRBV24-1 to TRBJ2-1, with D uncertain. This CDR3 comprises 11 residues. Trimming stripped 9 bases from V and 7 bases from J, with 9 bases between. CDR1 and CDR2 from the germline V gene are KGHDR and SFDVKD. CDR3 DNA sequence: TGTGCCACCGCCGCTGGGAATGAGCAGTTCTTC. Translated: CATAAGNEQFF.

The J gene is TRBJ2-1, the V gene TRBV21-1; the listed D gene, TRBD1, was not tested against the DNA. TRBV21-1 is reported as a pseudogene. The CDR3 spans 13 residues. The DNA of the CDR3 is TGTGCCAGCAAATATGGACAGGATAGAGAGCAGTTCTTC. Amino acid sequence: CASKYGQDREQFF.

The chain combines TRBV18 with TRBJ2-1; 8 nucleotides align to TRBD2. This CDR3 contains 12 residues. Trimming took 3 bases from V and 12 from J; bases not matched to a gene: 4. Germline loops: CDR1 KGHSH, CDR2 LQKENI. In DNA, the CDR3 is TGTGCCAGCTCACCCTCCCTAGCGGGGCAGTTCTTC. It specifies CASSPSLAGQFF.

This clonotype appeared a few times. This chain uses TRBV7-3 with TRBJ2-3; D unclear. The V gene's germline CDR1 is SGHTA and CDR2 FQGTGA. V lost 6 bases, J lost 6 bases, and 13 bases lay in between. The CDR3 is 13 amino acids. CDR3 sequence reads: CASSLLKGDTQYF. Written as DNA, the CDR3 is TGTGCCAGCAGTTTATTGAAGGGTGATACGCAGTATTTT.

This clonotype was seen many times. V usage is TRBV29-1 and J usage is TRBJ2-1, with 9 bases lining up with TRBD1. V lost 5 bases and J lost 5; bases outside the gene matches: 10. The CDR3 runs to 15 residues. In germline, CDR1 is SQVTM, CDR2 ANQGSEA. The CDR3 DNA is TGCAGCGTTTATGGGACAGGGTTTTCAAACAATGAGCAGTTCTTC. Amino acid sequence: CSVYGTGFSNNEQFF.

In this sample, this clonotype turned up a few times. The chain couples TRBV5-1 to TRBJ1-1; D gene unclear. V lost 2 bases and J 3 bases, leaving 11 bases between the germline ends. The germline V gene has CDR1 SGHRS and CDR2 YFSETQ. This CDR3 contains 14 residues. As DNA, the CDR3 is TGCGCCAGCAGCTTAGCTAAGACATACACTGAAGCTTTCTTT. Translated, it gives CASSLAKTYTEAFF.

This clonotype was observed a single time. V usage is TRBV20-1 and J usage is TRBJ2-7, with 7 bases aligning to TRBD2. Near its end, the DNA agrees better with TRBJ2-4, so the J call may be wrong. CDR1 is DFQATT, CDR2 SNEGSKA, per germline (reference sequence). The CDR3 is made up of 16 amino acids. DNA for the CDR3: TGCAGTGCTTCCGGTACTGGACTAGACCGGGGAAACATTCAGTACTTC. It encodes CSASGTGLDRGNIQYF.

Only a few counts were recorded for this clonotype. This rearrangement joins TRBV7-9 to TRBJ2-7; 8 bases are a match to TRBD2. Per germline, CDR1 SEHNR and CDR2 FQNEAQ (reference sequence). The CDR3 length is 15 residues. V shed 1 base and J 6 bases; nucleotides not matched to a gene: 8. This CDR3 reads CASSLGDSGRFEQYF. For the CDR3, the DNA is TGTGCCAGCAGCTTAGGTGACAGCGGGAGATTCGAGCAGTACTTC. The full variable domain, its missing parts supplied by reference TRBV7-9 and TRBJ2-7, is DTGVSQNPRHKITKRGQNVTFRCDPISEHNRLYWYRQTLGQGPEFLTYFQNEAQLEKSRLLSDRFSAERPKGSFSTLEIQRTEQGDSAMYLCASSLGDSGRFEQYFGPGTRLTVT.

This clonotype was counted at least ten times. This chain links TRBV4-1 with TRBJ2-7; TRBD2 agrees at 9 bases. This CDR3 has 13 residues. Germline V lookup: CDR1 MGHRA, CDR2 YSYEKL. The ends lost 2 bases at V and 7 bases at J; junction bases unmatched: 3. The CDR3 spells CASSQPSGREQYF. CDR3 DNA sequence: TGCGCCAGCAGCCAACCAAGCGGGAGGGAGCAGTACTTC.

Turning to this clonotype: No conserved phenylalanine or tryptophan ends this CDR3, so it is likely a read error. This chain uses TRBV7-2 with TRBJ2-3; 11 positions agree with TRBD2. The junction had 5 bases not matched to a gene; V was cut back by 5 bases and J by 4 bases. This CDR3 is built from 15 residues. The V gene's germline CDR1 is SGHTA and CDR2 FQGNSA. The CDR3 nucleotides are TGTGCCAGCAGCCCTAGCGGGGGGTTGGCAGATACGCAGTATCTT. This codes for CASSPSGGLADTQYL.